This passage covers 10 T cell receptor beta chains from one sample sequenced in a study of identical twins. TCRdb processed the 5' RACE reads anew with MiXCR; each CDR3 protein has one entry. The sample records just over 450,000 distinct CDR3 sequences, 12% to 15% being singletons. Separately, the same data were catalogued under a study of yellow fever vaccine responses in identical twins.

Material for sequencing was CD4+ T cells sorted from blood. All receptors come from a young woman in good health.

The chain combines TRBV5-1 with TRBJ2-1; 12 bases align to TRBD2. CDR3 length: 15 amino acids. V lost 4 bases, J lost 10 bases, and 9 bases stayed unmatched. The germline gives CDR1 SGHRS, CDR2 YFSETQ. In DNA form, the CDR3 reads TGCGCCAGCAGCGTACTAGCGGGAGGTTCCGCCGAGCAGTTCTTC. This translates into CASSVLAGGSAEQFF. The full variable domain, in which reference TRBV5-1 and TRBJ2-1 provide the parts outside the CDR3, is KAGVTQTPRYLIKTRGQQVTLSCSPISGHRSVSWYQQTPGQGLQFLFEYFSETQRNKGNFPGRFSGRQFSNSRSEMNVSTLELGDSALYLCASSVLAGGSAEQFFGPGTRLTVL.

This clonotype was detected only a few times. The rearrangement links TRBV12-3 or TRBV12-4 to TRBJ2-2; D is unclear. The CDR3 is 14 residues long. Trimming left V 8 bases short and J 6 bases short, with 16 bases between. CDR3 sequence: CASVRRVSAGELFF. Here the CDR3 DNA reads TGTGCCAGCGTCCGAAGGGTTAGTGCCGGGGAGCTGTTTTTT.

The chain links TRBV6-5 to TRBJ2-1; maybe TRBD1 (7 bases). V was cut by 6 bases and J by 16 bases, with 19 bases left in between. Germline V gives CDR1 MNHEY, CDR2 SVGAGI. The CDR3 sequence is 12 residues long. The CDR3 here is CASSARGTEVFF. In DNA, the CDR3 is TGTGCCAGCAGCGCCAGGGGGACTGAGGTATTCTTC.

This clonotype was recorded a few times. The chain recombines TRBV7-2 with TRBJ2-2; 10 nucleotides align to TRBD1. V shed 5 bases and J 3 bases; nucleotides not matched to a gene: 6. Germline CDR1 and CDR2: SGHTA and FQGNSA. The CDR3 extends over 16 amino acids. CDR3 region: CASSPLDRGDTGELFF. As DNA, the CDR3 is TGTGCCAGCAGCCCACTGGACAGGGGGGACACCGGGGAGCTGTTTTTT.

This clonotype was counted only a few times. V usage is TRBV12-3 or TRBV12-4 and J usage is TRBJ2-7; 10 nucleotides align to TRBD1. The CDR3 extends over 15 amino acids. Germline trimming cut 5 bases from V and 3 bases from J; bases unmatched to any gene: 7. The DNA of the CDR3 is TGTGCCAGCAGTCCATACAGGACAGGGGGCTACGAGCAGTACTTC. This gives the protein CASSPYRTGGYEQYF.

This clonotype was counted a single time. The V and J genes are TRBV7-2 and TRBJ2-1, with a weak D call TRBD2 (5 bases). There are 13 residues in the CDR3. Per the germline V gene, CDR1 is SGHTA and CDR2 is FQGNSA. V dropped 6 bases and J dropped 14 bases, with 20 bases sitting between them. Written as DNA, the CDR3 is TGTGCCAGCAGTCCAGGCATACTAGAACGGAAGTTCTTC. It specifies CASSPGILERKFF.

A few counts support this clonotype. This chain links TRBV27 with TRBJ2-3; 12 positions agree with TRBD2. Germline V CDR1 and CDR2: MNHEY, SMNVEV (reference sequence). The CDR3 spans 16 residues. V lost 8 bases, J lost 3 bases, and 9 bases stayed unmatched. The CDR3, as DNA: TGTGCCAGCCGCACGACTAGCGGGAGAATAACAGATACGCAGTATTTT. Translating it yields CASRTTSGRITDTQYF.

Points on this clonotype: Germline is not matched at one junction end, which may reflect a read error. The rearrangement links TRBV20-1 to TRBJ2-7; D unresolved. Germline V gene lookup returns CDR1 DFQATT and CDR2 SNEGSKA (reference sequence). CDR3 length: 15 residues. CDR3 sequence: CSARVSGVSSNEQYF. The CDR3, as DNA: TGCAGTGCTAGAGTGTCGGGTGTTAGCTCCAACGAGCAGTACTTC.

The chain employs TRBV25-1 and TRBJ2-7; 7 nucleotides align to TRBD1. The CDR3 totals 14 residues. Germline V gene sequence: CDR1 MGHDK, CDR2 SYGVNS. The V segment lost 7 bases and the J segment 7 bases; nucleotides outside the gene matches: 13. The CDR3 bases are TGTGCCAGCAAAGGGACAGCGGATTTAGGGGAGCAGTACTTC. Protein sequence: CASKGTADLGEQYF.

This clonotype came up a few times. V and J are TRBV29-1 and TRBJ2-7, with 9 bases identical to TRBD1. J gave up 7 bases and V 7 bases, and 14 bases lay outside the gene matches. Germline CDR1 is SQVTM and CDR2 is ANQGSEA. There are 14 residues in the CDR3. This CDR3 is CSATTGTGFSEQYF. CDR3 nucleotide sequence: TGCAGCGCTACCACCGGGACAGGGTTTTCTGAGCAGTACTTC.